The rows below give T cell receptor beta chains drawn from one sample of a study of cytomegalovirus exposure and HLA in healthy donors. TCRdb's table, derived via immunoSEQ multiplex PCR, lists solely in-frame clones and lacks some. The repertoire holds 75,000 to 80,000 clones, with more than 65% as singletons. The source material was PBMCs. The receptors were sampled from a male donor in good health and CMV-seropositive. Each CDR3 is given with its conserved first and last residue. D genes are given only for firm matches.

TRBJ1-2	TRBV7-9	-	CASSLGGDSRGYTF
TRBJ1-6	TRBV27	TRBD1	CASSSLTMSDRAHF
TRBJ1-1	TRBV7-3	-	CASSPTVGSHTEAFF
TRBJ1-2	TRBV15	-	CATSRDLKTGGYGYTF
TRBJ2-3	TRBV30	TRBD2	CAWNRLASDTQYF
TRBJ1-2	TRBV5-1	TRBD1	CASSSSRDRVGGYTF
TRBJ1-5	TRBV7-2	-	CASSLNTNQPQHF
TRBJ2-1	TRBV7-9	TRBD2	CASSYTREGPSNEQFF
TRBJ2-1	TRBV7-3	-	CASSSLLGASSYNEQFF
TRBJ2-4	TRBV2	TRBD2	CASSSEAGVAKNIQYF
TRBJ2-3	TRBV6-5	-	CASSSIQRSTDTQYF
TRBJ2-3	TRBV14	-	CASSRSAGWGHTDTQYF
TRBJ1-2	TRBV27	TRBD1	CASSFRDRSYGYTF
TRBJ2-4	TRBV19	TRBD2	CASSIAGGDKNIQYF
TRBJ2-7	TRBV2	-	CASSGGLYYEQYF
TRBJ2-5	TRBV18	TRBD1	CASSEDRVETQYF
TRBJ2-7	TRBV6-6	TRBD1	CASSKGQGSSYEQYF
TRBJ1-2	TRBV4-3	-	CASSQDFDSNYGYTF
TRBJ2-1	TRBV5-6	-	CASEPQPEVWRGVSNEQFF
TRBJ2-7	TRBV7-2	TRBD2	CASSLALAGGPPNEQYF
TRBJ1-2	TRBV19	-	CASIPSGANYGYTF
TRBJ2-6	TRBV5-4	-	CASSPDSYSGANVLTF
TRBJ1-2	TRBV5-4	TRBD1	CASSSGTAISYTF
TRBJ2-7	TRBV2	TRBD2	CASSEVLAGEQYF
TRBJ2-3	TRBV10-3	-	CAINKRGGADTQYF
TRBJ2-7	TRBV28	-	CASSLSPWTVLQSSYEQYF
TRBJ2-7	TRBV6-6	-	CASSSRQRSSYEQYF
TRBJ1-5	TRBV4-3	-	CASSQDRGINQPQHF
TRBJ1-3	TRBV11-2	TRBD1	CASSPDRVSGNTIYF
TRBJ2-1	TRBV13	TRBD2	CASSLKMAGGSRNEQFF
TRBJ2-1	TRBV13	TRBD2	CASSLGGSGLPEQFF
TRBJ1-6	TRBV7-8	-	CASSLVPPDSPLHF
TRBJ2-6	TRBV11-2	-	CASSLRGQFLSGANVLTF
TRBJ2-7	TRBV7-9	-	CSSSPLAGQHGRYEQYF
TRBJ2-2	TRBV5-1	-	CASSLRYTGELFF
TRBJ1-1	TRBV15	-	CATSREAGLNTEAFF
TRBJ1-1	TRBV11-2	-	CASSLDQVNTEAFF
TRBJ2-3	TRBV4-1	TRBD2	CASSQDHRLATDTQYF
TRBJ1-5	TRBV19	TRBD1	CASSPRTGRNQPQHF
TRBJ2-4	TRBV30	-	CAWNLGVLAKNIQYF
TRBJ2-4	TRBV7-2	-	CASSLIAGAKNIQYF